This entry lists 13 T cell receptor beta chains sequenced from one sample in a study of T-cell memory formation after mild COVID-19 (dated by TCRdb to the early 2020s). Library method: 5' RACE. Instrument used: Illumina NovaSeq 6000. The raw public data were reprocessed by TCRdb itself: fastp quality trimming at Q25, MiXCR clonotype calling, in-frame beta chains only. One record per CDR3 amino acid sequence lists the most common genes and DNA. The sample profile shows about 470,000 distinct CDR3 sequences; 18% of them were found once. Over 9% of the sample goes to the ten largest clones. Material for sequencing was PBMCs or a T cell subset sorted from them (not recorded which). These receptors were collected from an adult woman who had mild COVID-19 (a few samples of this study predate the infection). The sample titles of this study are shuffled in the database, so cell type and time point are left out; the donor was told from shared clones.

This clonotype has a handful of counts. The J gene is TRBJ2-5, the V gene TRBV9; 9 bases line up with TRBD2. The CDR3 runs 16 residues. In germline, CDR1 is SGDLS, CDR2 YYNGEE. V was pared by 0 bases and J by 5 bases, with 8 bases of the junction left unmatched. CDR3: CASSVDTALAGETQYF. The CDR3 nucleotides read TGTGCCAGCAGCGTAGACACCGCGCTAGCGGGGGAGACCCAGTACTTC. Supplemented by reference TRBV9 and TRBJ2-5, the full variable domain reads DSGVTQTPKHLITATGQRVTLRCSPRSGDLSVYWYQQSLDQGLQFLIQYYNGEERAKGNILERFSAQQFPDLHSELNLSSLELGDSALYFCASSVDTALAGETQYFGPGTRLLVL.

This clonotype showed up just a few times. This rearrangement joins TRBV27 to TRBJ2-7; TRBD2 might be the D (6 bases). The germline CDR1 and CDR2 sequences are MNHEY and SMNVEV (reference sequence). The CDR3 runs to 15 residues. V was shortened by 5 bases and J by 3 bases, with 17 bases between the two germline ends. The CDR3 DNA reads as TGTGCCAGCAGTCTCCGGGACTCCCGCCACTACGAGCAGTACTTC. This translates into CASSLRDSRHYEQYF.

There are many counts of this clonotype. This CDR3 reads CASSYGRDTDTQYF. The DNA of the CDR3 is TGTGCCAGCAGTTACGGCAGAGACACAGATACGCAGTATTTT. The V and J genes are TRBV6-6 and TRBJ2-3, with D uncertain. Germline V gene data show CDR1 as MNHNY and CDR2 as SVGAGI (reference sequence). The CDR3 extends over 14 amino acids. V lost 2 bases, J lost 2 bases, and 8 bases lay in between.

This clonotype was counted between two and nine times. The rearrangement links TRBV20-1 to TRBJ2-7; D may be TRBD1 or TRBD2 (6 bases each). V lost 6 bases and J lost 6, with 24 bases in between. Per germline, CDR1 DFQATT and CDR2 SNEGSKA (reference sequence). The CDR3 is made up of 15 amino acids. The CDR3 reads CSAVEGGGEGLEQYF. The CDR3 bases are TGCAGTGCGGTCGAAGGGGGAGGAGAAGGGCTCGAGCAGTACTTC.

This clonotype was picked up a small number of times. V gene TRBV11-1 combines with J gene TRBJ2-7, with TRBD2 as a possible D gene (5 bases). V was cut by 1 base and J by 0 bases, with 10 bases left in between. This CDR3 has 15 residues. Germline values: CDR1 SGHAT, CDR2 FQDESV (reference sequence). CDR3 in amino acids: CASSLGGKGSYEQYF. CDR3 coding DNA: TGTGCCAGCAGCTTAGGAGGGAAAGGCTCCTACGAGCAGTACTTC.

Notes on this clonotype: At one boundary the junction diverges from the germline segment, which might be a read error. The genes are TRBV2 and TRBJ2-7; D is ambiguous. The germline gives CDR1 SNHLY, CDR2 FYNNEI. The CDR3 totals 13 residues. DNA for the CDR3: TGTGCCATCCGCCCACCCGACCGCTACGAGCATTACTTC. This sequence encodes CAIRPPDRYEHYF.

In nucleotides, the CDR3 is TGTGCCAGCAGACAGGAGAGGTACAATGAGCAGTTCTTC. Its translation: CASRQERYNEQFF. The rearrangement joins TRBV28 to TRBJ2-1; weak D call: TRBD1 (5 bases). CDR1 is MDHEN and CDR2 is SYDVKM in the germline V gene. V was trimmed by 6 bases and J by 4 bases, leaving 10 bases between them. The CDR3 sequence is 13 residues long.

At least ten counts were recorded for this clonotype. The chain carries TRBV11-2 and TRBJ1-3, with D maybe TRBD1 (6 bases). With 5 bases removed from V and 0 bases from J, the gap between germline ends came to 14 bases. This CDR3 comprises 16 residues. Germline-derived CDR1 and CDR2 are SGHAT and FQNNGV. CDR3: CASSKQTGSSGNTIYF. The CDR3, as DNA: TGTGCCAGCAGCAAACAGACAGGCTCCTCTGGAAACACCATATATTTT.

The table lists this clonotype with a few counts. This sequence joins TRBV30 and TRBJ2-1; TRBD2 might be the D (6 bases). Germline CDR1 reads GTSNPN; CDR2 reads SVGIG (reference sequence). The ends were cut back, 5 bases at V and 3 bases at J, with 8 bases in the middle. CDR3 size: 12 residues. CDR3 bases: TGTGCCTGGCGGGGGAACTACAATGAGCAGTTCTTC. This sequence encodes CAWRGNYNEQFF.

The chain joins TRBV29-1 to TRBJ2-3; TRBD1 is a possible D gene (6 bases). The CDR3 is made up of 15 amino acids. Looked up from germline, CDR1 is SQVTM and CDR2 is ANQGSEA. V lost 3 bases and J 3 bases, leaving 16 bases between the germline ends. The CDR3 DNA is TGCAGCGTTGACGGGCAGGGGCTGGAAACAGATACGCAGTATTTT. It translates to CSVDGQGLETDTQYF.

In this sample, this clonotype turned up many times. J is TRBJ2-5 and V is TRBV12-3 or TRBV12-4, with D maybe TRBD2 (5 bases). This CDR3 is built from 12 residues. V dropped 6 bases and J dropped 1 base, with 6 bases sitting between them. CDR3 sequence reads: CASSRGQETQYF. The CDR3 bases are TGTGCCAGCAGCCGGGGCCAAGAGACCCAGTACTTC.

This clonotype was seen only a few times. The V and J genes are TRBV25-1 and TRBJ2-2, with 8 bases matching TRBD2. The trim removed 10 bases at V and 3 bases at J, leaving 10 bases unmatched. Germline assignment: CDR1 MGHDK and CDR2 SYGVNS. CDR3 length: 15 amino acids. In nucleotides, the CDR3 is TGTGCCACAACCGGGGGGGTCGGGTACACCGGGGAGCTGTTTTTT. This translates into CATTGGVGYTGELFF.

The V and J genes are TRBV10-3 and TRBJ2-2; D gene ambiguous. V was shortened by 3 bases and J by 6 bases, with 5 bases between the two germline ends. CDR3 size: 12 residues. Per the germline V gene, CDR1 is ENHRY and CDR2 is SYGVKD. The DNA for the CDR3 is TGTGCCATCAGTGAAGTTTCCGGGGAGCTGTTTTTT. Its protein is CAISEVSGELFF.